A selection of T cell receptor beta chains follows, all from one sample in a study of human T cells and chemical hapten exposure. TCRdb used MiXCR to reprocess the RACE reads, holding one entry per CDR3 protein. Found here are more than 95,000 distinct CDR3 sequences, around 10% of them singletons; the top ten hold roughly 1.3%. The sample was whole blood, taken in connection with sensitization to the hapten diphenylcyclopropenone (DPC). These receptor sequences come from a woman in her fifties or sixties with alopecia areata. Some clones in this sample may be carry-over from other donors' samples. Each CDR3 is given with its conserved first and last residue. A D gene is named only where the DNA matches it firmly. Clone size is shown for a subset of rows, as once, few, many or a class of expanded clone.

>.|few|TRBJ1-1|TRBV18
CASLRWVKNTEAFF
TGTGCCAGCCTACGTTGGGTTAAGAACACTGAAGCTTTCTTT
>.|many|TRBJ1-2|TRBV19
CASSIGRTSLAYGYTF
TGTGCCAGTAGTATAGGGCGGACCTCCCTAGCCTATGGCTACACCTTC
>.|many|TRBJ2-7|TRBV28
CASSLFYEQYF
TGTGCCAGCAGCCTATTCTACGAGCAGTACTTC
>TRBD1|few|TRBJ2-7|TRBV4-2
CASSQVDRAYEQYF
TGTGCCAGCAGCCAAGTGGACAGGGCCTACGAGCAGTACTTC
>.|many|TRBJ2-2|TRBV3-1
CASSQGGTTGELFF
TGTGCCAGCAGCCAAGGGGGGACTACCGGGGAGCTGTTTTTT
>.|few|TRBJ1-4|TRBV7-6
CASSLDRRGRATNEKLFF
TGTGCCAGCAGCTTAGATCGCCGGGGCAGGGCAACTAATGAAAAACTGTTTTTT
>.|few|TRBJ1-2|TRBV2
CASSVRGDGYTF
TGTGCCAGCAGTGTAAGGGGTGACGGCTACACCTTC
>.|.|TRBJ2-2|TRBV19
CASSIEGIGELFF
TGTGCCAGTAGTATAGAGGGAATCGGGGAGCTGTTTTTT
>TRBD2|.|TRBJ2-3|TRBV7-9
CASSSTLAGGTTDTQYF
TGTGCCAGCAGCTCTACCCTAGCGGGGGGCACCACAGATACGCAGTATTTT
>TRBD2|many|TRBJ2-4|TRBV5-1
CASSSLGGSGAKNIQYF
TGCGCCAGCAGTTCTCTAGGCGGGAGTGGCGCCAAAAACATTCAGTACTTC
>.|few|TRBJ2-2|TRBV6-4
CASGRTDTGELFF
TGTGCCAGCGGACGAACTGACACCGGGGAGCTGTTTTTT
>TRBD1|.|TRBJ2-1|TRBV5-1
CASSFLGQGLGNEQFF
TGCGCCAGCAGCTTCTTAGGACAGGGTTTAGGGAATGAGCAGTTCTTC
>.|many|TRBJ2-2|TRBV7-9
CASSLEGTGELFF
TGTGCCAGCAGCTTAGAAGGCACCGGGGAGCTGTTTTTT
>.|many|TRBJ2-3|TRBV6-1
CASYYTDTQYF
TGTGCCAGCTATTACACAGATACGCAGTATTTT
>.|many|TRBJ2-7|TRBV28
CASRQGFAPYEQYF
TGTGCCAGCAGACAGGGTTTCGCCCCCTACGAGCAGTACTTC
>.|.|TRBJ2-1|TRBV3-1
CASSLYGFSYNEQFF
TGTGCCAGCAGCCTATACGGGTTTTCCTACAATGAGCAGTTCTTC
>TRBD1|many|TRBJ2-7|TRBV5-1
CASRLDRVDEQYF
TGCGCCAGCAGATTGGACAGGGTCGACGAGCAGTACTTC
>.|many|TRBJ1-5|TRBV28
CASSLLGLSNQPQHF
TGTGCCAGCAGTTTATTGGGCCTTAGCAATCAGCCCCAGCATTTT
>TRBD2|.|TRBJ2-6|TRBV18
CASSPRTSGSTGANVLTF
TGTGCCAGCTCACCCCGGACTAGCGGGAGTACTGGGGCCAACGTCCTGACTTTC
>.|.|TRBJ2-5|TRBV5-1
CASSLPGEETQYF
TGCGCCAGCAGCTTGCCAGGGGAAGAGACCCAGTACTTC
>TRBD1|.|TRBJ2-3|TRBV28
CASSDRVTQYF
TGTGCCAGCAGTGACAGGGTTACGCAGTATTTT
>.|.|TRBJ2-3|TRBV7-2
CASSSQASTDTQYF
TGTGCCAGCAGTTCCCAGGCGAGCACAGATACGCAGTATTTT
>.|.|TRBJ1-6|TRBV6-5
CASQNRVSYNSPLHF
TGTGCCAGCCAAAACAGGGTTTCCTATAATTCACCCCTCCACTTT
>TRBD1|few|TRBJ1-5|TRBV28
CASSSRGGRRPQHF
TGTGCCAGCAGTTCACGAGGGGGCCGGCGTCCCCAGCATTTT
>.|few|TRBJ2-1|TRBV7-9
CASSSNSNEQFF
TGTGCCAGCAGCTCGAATTCGAATGAGCAGTTCTTC
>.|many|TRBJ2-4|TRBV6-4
CASSDTALETKNIQYF
TGTGCCAGCAGTGACACCGCTCTGGAGACCAAAAACATTCAGTACTTC
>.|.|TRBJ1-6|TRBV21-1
CASSASSRGCLCPPLHF
TGTGCCAGCAGCGCCTCTTCTCGGGGGTGTTTGTGTCCACCCCTCCACTTT
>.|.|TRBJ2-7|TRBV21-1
CASSKVRGLREQYF
TGTGCCAGCAGCAAAGTGCGAGGACTGAGGGAGCAGTACTTC
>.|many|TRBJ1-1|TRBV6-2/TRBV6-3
CASSYSSRLEAFF
TGTGCCAGCAGTTACTCGAGCCGCTTAGAAGCTTTCTTT
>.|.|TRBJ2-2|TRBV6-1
CASSAGELFF
TGTGCCAGCAGTGCCGGGGAGCTGTTTTTT
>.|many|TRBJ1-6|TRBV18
CASSPPGVNNSPLHF
TGTGCCAGCTCACCACCGGGGGTGAATAATTCACCCCTCCACTTT
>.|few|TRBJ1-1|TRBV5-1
CASSFASGGTEAFF
TGCGCCAGCAGCTTTGCCTCCGGGGGCACTGAAGCTTTCTTT
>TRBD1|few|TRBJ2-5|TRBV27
CASSYTGGEETQYF
TGTGCCAGCAGTTACACAGGGGGCGAAGAGACCCAGTACTTC
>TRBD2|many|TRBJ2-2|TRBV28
CASSLWVAGTTGELFF
TGTGCCAGCAGTTTATGGGTAGCGGGAACAACCGGGGAGCTGTTTTTT
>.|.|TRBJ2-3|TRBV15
CATSARRGRTQYF
TGTGCCACCAGTGCCCGGAGGGGGCGGACGCAGTATTTT
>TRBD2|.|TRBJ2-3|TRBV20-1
CSARNRLAGGTDTQYF
TGCAGTGCTAGAAATCGGCTAGCGGGAGGCACAGATACGCAGTATTTT
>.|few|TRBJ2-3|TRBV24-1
CATSDLDTQYF
TGTGCCACCAGTGATTTGGATACGCAGTATTTT
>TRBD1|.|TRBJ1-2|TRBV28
CASSRTGGEGYTF
TGTGCCAGCAGTCGAACAGGGGGAGAAGGCTACACCTTC
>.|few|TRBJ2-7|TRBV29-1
CSVEDLRWGTEQYF
TGCAGCGTTGAAGATCTTAGGTGGGGAACAGAGCAGTACTTC
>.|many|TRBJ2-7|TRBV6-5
CASSSRGSYEQYF
TGTGCCAGCAGTTCGAGGGGATCCTACGAGCAGTACTTC
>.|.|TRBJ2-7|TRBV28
CASRPESYEQYF
TGTGCCAGCCGACCGGAGTCCTACGAGCAGTACTTC
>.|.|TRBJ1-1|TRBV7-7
CASSRGVNTEAFF
TGTGCTAGCAGCCGGGGGGTGAACACTGAAGCTTTCTTT
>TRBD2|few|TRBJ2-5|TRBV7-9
CASSFGTSGAQETQYF
TGTGCCAGCAGCTTTGGGACTAGCGGGGCGCAAGAGACCCAGTACTTC
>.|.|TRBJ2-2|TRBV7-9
CASSLITGELFF
TGTGCCAGCAGCCTTATTACCGGGGAGCTGTTTTTT
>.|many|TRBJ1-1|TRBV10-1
CASSDTGNTEAFF
TGCGCCAGCAGCGACACAGGGAACACTGAAGCTTTCTTT